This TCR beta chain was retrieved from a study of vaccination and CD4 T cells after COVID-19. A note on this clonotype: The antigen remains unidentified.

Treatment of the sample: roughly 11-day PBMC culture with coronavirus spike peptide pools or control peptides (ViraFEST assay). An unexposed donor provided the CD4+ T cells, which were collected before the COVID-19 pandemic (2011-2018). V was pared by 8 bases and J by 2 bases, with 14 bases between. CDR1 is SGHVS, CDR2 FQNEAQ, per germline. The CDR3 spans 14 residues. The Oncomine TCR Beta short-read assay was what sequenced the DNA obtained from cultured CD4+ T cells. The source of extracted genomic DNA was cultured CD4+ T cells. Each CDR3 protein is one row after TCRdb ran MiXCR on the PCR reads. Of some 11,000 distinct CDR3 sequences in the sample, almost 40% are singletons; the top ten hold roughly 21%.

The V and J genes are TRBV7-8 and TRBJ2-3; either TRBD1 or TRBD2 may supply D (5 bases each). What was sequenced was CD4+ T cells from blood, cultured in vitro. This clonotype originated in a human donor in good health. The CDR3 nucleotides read TGTGCCAGCGCGGATCGGGGCTACACAGATACGCAGTATTTT. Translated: CASADRGYTDTQYF.